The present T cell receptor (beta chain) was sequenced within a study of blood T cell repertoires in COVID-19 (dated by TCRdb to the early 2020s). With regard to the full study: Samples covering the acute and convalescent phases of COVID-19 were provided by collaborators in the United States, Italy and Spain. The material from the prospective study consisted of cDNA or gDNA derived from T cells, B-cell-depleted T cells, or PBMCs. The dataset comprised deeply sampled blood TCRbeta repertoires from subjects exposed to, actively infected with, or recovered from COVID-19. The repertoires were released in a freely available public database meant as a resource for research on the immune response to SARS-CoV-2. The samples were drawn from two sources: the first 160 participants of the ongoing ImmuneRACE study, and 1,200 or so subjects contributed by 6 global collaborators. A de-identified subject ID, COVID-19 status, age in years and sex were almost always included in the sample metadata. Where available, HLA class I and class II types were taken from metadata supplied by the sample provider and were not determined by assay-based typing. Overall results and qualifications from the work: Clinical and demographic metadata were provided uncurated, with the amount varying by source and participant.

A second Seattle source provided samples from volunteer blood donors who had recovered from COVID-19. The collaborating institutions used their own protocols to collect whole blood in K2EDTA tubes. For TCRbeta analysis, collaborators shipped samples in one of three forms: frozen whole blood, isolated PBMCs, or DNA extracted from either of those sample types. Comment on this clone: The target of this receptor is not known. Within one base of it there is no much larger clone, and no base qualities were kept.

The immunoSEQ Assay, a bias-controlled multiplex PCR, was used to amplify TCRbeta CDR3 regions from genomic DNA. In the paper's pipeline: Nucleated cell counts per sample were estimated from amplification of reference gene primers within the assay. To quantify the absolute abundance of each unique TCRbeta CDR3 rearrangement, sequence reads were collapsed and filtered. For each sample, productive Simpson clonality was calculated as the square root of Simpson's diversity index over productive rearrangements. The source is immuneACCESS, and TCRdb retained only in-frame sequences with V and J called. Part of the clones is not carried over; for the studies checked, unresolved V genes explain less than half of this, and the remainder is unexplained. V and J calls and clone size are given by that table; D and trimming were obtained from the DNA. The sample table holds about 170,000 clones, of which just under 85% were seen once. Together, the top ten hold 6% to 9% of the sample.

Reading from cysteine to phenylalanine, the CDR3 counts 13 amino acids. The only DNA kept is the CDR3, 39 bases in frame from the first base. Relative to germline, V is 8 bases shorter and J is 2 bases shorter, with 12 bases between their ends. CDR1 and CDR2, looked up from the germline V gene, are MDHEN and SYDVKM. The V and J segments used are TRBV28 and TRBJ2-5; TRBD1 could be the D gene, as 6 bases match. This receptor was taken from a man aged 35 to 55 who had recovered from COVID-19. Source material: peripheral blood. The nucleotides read TGTGCCAGCCGGGACAATACTCAAGAGACCCAGTACTTC. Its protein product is CASRDNTQETQYF.